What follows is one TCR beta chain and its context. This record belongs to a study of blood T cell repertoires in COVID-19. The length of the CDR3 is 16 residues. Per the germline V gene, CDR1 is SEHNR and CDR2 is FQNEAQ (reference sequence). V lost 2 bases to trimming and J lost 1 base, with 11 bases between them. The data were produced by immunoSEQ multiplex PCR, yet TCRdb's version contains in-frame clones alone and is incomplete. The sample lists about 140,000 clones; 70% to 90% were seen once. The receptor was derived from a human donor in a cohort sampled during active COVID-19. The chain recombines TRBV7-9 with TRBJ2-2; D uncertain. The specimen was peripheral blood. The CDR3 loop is CASSLSFYGNTGELFF. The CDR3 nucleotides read TGTGCCAGCAGCTTATCTTTCTACGGGAACACCGGGGAGCTGTTTTTT. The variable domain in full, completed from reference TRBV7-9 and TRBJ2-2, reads DTGVSQNPRHKITKRGQNVTFRCDPISEHNRLYWYRQTLGQGPEFLTYFQNEAQLEKSRLLSDRFSAERPKGSFSTLEIQRTEQGDSAMYLCASSLSFYGNTGELFFGEGSRLTVL.